This entry features one T cell receptor beta chain sequence. This clonotype occurred many times. This receptor's antigen is unknown. The sample holds no much larger clone one base away, and base qualities are not on file. Reading from cysteine to phenylalanine, the CDR3 counts 15 amino acids. The only DNA kept is the CDR3, 45 bases in frame from the first base. For this chain, trimming is 3 bases at the V end and 3 bases at the J end, and the number of junction bases without a gene match is 5. This record comes from a study of CD8 T cells in ankylosing spondylitis (dated by TCRdb to 2016 to 2017). As for the study more broadly: The study profiled T cell receptor beta repertoires in healthy donors and ankylosing spondylitis patients to find disease-linked TCR variants. Peripheral blood was sampled, and synovial fluid was additionally collected from ankylosing spondylitis patients. In total, the full study cohort was made up of about 99 healthy donors and about two dozen ankylosing spondylitis patients. Points the paper makes about the study in general: A CD8+ phenotype was shown by the disease-linked clones, which were found at relatively low frequencies in peripheral blood. Some motif variants were previously reported in synovial fluid and blood of reactive arthritis patients, suggesting common disease-initiation mechanisms. The disease-linked clones were reported as significantly enriched in matched synovial fluid samples from ankylosing spondylitis patients. A TCR beta motif of seven or eight highly homologous amino acid variants appeared characteristic of blood from ankylosing spondylitis patients.

Sequencer: Illumina HiSeq 2500. TCR beta libraries were prepared by quantitative 5'-RACE with molecular barcodes. From the authors' description of their analysis: To identify disease-linked TCR variants, a new computational method was used, one built on a probabilistic model of VDJ rearrangement. TCRdb trimmed the raw reads at Q25, called clones with MiXCR and kept productive beta chains. Rows are unified per CDR3 protein, each entry keeping the most common DNA and genes. The V and J calls were determined by TCRdb, not by the authors. Counted in this sample were 130,000 or so distinct CDR3 sequences; 6% to 8.5% of them appeared once. The top ten clones comprise over 9% of the sample.

The sample consisted of blood, either unsorted or a sorted T cell fraction (not recorded which). The receptor chain draws on TRBV12-3 or TRBV12-4 and TRBJ2-3, with 8 middle bases fitting TRBD2. The receptor comes from a male donor with ankylosing spondylitis or in good health (not recorded which). This receptor carries the CDR3 CASSFLRGGTDTQYF. Here is the DNA: TGTGCCAGCAGTTTCCTCCGGGGGGGAACAGATACGCAGTATTTT.